One sample yielded the 5 T cell receptor beta chains listed below, sequenced in a study of cytomegalovirus exposure and HLA in healthy donors. The PCR was carried out with 60 Vbeta primers and 13 Jbeta primers. TCRdb keeps only in-frame clones here, not all; method: immunoSEQ multiplex PCR. The sample has fewer than 40,000 clones, around two thirds seen once. The sequenced sample consisted of PBMCs. These receptors were collected from a middle-aged man in good health and CMV-seropositive.

This chain connects TRBV19 to TRBJ2-7; 7 nucleotides line up with TRBD2. This CDR3 is built from 15 residues. The V gene's germline CDR1 is LNHDA and CDR2 SQIVND (reference sequence). With 3 bases clipped from V and 2 bases from J, the junction kept 7 bases outside the gene matches. CDR3 bases: TGTGCCAGTAGTATGTCTAGCGGAGAAACCTACGAGCAGTACTTC. Protein product: CASSMSSGETYEQYF.

This clone was observed a handful of times. CDR3 in amino acids: CASSLRLYGYTF. The CDR3 nucleotides are TGTGCCAGCAGTTTAAGACTATATGGCTACACCTTC. V is TRBV28 and J is TRBJ1-2; D remains unclear. Germline V CDR1 and CDR2: MDHEN, SYDVKM. The CDR3 runs to 12 residues. The ends were cut back, 2 bases at V and 5 bases at J, with 6 bases in the middle.

The V call is TRBV14, the J call TRBJ2-6, with TRBD1 matching over 9 bases. The CDR3 length is 17 residues. CDR1 and CDR2 (germline): SGHDN, FVKESK. Losses at the gene ends were 2 bases for V and 3 bases for J; bases not matched to a gene: 5. Written as DNA, the CDR3 is TGTGCCAGCAGCCAACGGGACAGGGATGTTGGGGCCAACGTCCTGACTTTC. Its translation: CASSQRDRDVGANVLTF.

The table lists this clone with a few counts. This chain links TRBV5-6 with TRBJ2-3, with 9 bases matching TRBD2. The CDR3 is made up of 15 amino acids. The ends lost 3 bases at V and 5 bases at J; junction bases unmatched: 7. Germline assignment: CDR1 SGHDT and CDR2 YYEEEE. CDR3 sequence reads: CASSSREGGGDTQYF. The CDR3 nucleotides are TGTGCCAGCAGCTCGCGGGAGGGCGGGGGAGATACGCAGTATTTT.

The chain couples TRBV30 to TRBJ1-5; no clear D. In germline, CDR1 is GTSNPN, CDR2 SVGIG (reference sequence). The V gene lost 1 base and the J gene lost 4 bases, with 5 bases spanning the gap. This CDR3 region has 12 residues. The CDR3 DNA reads TGTGCCTGGAGTGGCGGGAATCAGCCCCAGCATTTT. Its translation is CAWSGGNQPQHF.